This T cell receptor (beta chain) was documented in a study of T cell responses to AZD1222 COVID-19 vaccine. The protocol was immunoSEQ multiplex PCR, while the TCRdb copy is restricted to in-frame clones and leaves out a portion. The table has tens of thousands of clones, over 60% seen once. The V end was cut by 6 bases, the J end by 6 bases, with 8 bases between. The germline gives CDR1 MDHEN, CDR2 SYDVKM. This CDR3 is built from 12 residues. The clonotype comes from an adult in good health. The sample in question was peripheral blood, obtained on day 0 of AZD1222 vaccination. The chain uses TRBV28 and TRBJ2-2; D perhaps matches TRBD2 (5 bases). The DNA for the CDR3 is TGTGCCAGCAGGGGGAGTGCCGGGGAGCTGTTTTTT. Translating gives CASRGSAGELFF.